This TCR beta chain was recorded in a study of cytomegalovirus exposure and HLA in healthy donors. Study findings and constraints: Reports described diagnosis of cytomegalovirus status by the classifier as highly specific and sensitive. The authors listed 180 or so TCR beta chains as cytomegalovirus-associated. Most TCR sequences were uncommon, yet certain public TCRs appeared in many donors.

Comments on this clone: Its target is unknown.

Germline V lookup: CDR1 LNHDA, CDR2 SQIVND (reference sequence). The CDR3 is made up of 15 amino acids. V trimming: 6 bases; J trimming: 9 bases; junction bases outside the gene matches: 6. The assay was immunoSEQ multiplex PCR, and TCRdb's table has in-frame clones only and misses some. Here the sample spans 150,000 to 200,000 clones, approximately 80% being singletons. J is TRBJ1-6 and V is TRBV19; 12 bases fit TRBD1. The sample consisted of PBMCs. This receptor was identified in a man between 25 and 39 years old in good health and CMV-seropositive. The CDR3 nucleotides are TGTGCCAGTAGAGAGCAGGGACAGGGGGCTTCACCCCTCCACTTT. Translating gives CASREQGQGASPLHF.